This TCR beta chain is drawn from a study of Ad26.COV2.S vaccination and SARS-CoV-2 variants. Study-wide results and limits: Responses of T cells in total may have been underestimated by the TCR breadth and depth analyses. Reported post-vaccination CD8+ and CD4+ T cell responses to spike showed substantial breadth.

Described treatment: around 19 received Ad26.COV2.S at low or high dose, single or two shots; five or six received placebo; per-sample allocation not given. Sampling happened 63 days after the first vaccine or placebo injection. The individual, an adult aged 18-55 years, was a donor in Boston. About this clone: Its target is not known.

Sequencing used immunoSEQ multiplex PCR; TCRdb keeps in-frame clones, though not all of them. The sample holds 200,000 to 300,000 clones, roughly 90% seen once. CDR1 and CDR2 from the germline V gene are SQVTM and ANQGSEA. CDR3 length equals 16 residues. With V trimmed by 6 bases and J by 0 bases, 11 bases remained unmatched. This clonotype was obtained from a person between 18 and 60 years old who received the Ad26.COV2.S COVID-19 vaccine or a placebo. The material sequenced was peripheral blood, taken in a trial of Ad26.COV2.S vaccine versus placebo. This rearrangement joins TRBV29-1 to TRBJ2-5; TRBD2 agrees at 9 bases. CDR3 sequence reads: CSVHPGLARNQETQYF. CDR3 bases: TGCAGCGTGCACCCCGGACTAGCGAGAAACCAAGAGACCCAGTACTTC.